This T cell receptor beta chain was recovered during a study of radiotherapy plus CTLA-4 blockade in lung cancer. Across the whole study: 15% to 20% of patients responded objectively, and about 32% achieved disease control. Findings and limits, study-wide: After radiotherapy and ipilimumab, tumor-derived clones expanded in peripheral blood. Early shifts in blood T cell clones, with interferon-beta, reportedly predicted response best.

Germline CDR1 is MNHEY and CDR2 is SMNVEV (reference sequence). There are 15 residues in the CDR3. After removal of 6 bases from V and 4 bases from J, the junction contained 9 bases not matched to a gene. Those with chemo-refractory metastatic non-small-cell lung cancer were treated with focal radiation combined with CTLA-4 blockade using ipilimumab. The protocol was immunoSEQ multiplex PCR, while the TCRdb copy is restricted to in-frame clones and leaves out a portion. The sample lists roughly 130,000 clones, 80% to 90% seen once, with under 8% in the top ten. About this clone itself: The antigen remains undetermined.

The chain has TRBV27 and TRBJ1-3; 7 positions agree with TRBD1. This material consisted of peripheral blood, taken from a patient treated with radiotherapy plus ipilimumab. This TCR was sampled from a human donor with non-small cell lung cancer that progressed on radiotherapy plus ipilimumab. The CDR3 reads CASRKTGNNGNTIYF. The CDR3 coding sequence is TGTGCCAGCAGGAAGACAGGGAATAACGGAAACACCATATATTTT.